Each of the 13 T cell receptor beta chains below was sequenced from the same sample in a study of blood T cells in healthy people across ages. The authors ran a second PCR of roughly 7 to 11 cycles using a sample-barcoded 5' primer and a J-beta primer mix. TCRdb reprocessed the 5' RACE reads with MiXCR, giving one entry per CDR3 protein. This sample has 790,000 or so distinct CDR3 sequences; 56% occur once, and the top ten carry about a quarter. What was sequenced was blood. These TCRs come from a man in his forties in good health.

V is TRBV10-2 and J is TRBJ2-6, with TRBD1 identical over 10 bases. With 5 bases clipped from V and 0 bases from J, the junction kept 10 bases outside the gene matches. This CDR3 contains 19 residues. Germline V gene data show CDR1 as WSHSY and CDR2 as SAAADI. The CDR3 loop is CASSLTGQGLRSGANVLTF. The CDR3 bases are TGCGCCAGCAGTCTGACGGGACAGGGGTTACGCTCTGGGGCCAACGTCCTGACTTTC.

This sequence joins TRBV2 and TRBJ1-2; 9 nucleotides line up with TRBD1. The germline V gene encodes CDR1 SNHLY and CDR2 FYNNEI. The length of the CDR3 is 13 residues. V lost 4 bases, J lost 6 bases, and 3 bases stayed unmatched. The CDR3 is CASSGTGANGYTF. In DNA, the CDR3 is TGTGCCAGCAGTGGGACAGGGGCGAATGGCTACACCTTC.

This clonotype was seen a few times. The chain recombines TRBV15 with TRBJ2-5; D possibly corresponds to TRBD2 (5 bases). The CDR3 runs 15 residues. Trimming shortened V by 5 bases and J by 5 bases, and 18 bases separated the two germline ends. CDR1 and CDR2 from the germline V gene are LNHNV and YYDKDF (reference sequence). CDR3: CATSAPGLRRETQYF. CDR3 bases: TGTGCCACCAGCGCACCGGGCCTTAGGAGGGAGACCCAGTACTTC.

The chain combines TRBV7-2 with TRBJ1-2; TRBD1 might be the D (6 bases). Germline CDR1 SGHTA, CDR2 FQGNSA. Trimming removed 5 bases at V and 8 bases at J, with 18 bases between. The CDR3 sequence is 14 residues long. This chain's CDR3 is CASSPERLGGGYTF. DNA for the CDR3: TGTGCCAGCAGCCCAGAACGTCTCGGGGGCGGCTACACCTTC.

In this sample, this clonotype turned up a few times. The genes are TRBV18 and TRBJ2-2; D gene uncertain. The CDR3 loop spans 15 amino acids. V was clipped by 3 bases and J by 0 bases, with 8 bases between them. CDR1 is KGHSH and CDR2 is LQKENI in the germline V gene. The CDR3 loop reads CASSPQFANTGELFF. CDR3 bases: TGTGCCAGCTCACCTCAGTTCGCGAACACCGGGGAGCTGTTTTTT.

This clonotype occurred a few times. The CDR3: CASSYVGTGEGSYEQYF. The CDR3 DNA reads as TGTGCCAGCAGTTACGTTGGGACAGGGGAAGGGTCCTACGAGCAGTACTTC. The rearrangement links TRBV6-5 to TRBJ2-7, with TRBD1 identical over 10 bases. Looked up from germline, CDR1 is MNHEY and CDR2 is SVGAGI. This CDR3 is 17 amino acids long. The junction had 8 bases not matched to a gene; V was cut back by 2 bases and J by 1 base.

The V gene is TRBV4-2, the J gene TRBJ2-7, with 7 bases fitting TRBD1. The germline CDR1 and CDR2 sequences are LGHNA and YNFKEQ. V shed 1 base and J 0 bases; nucleotides not matched to a gene: 9. CDR3 length equals 17 residues. The CDR3 here is CASSQGVGTVTSYEQYF. The CDR3 DNA follows: TGTGCCAGCAGCCAAGGGGTGGGGACAGTCACCTCCTACGAGCAGTACTTC.

This clonotype has only a few counts. The chain combines TRBV20-1 with TRBJ2-7, with 12 bases matching TRBD2. The CDR3 runs to 16 residues. Looked up from germline, CDR1 is DFQATT and CDR2 is SNEGSKA (reference sequence). The ends lost 4 bases at V and 4 bases at J; junction bases unmatched: 11. The CDR3 sequence is CSATPPTSGRLYEQYF. The DNA for the CDR3 is TGCAGTGCTACCCCTCCGACTAGCGGGAGACTGTACGAGCAGTACTTC.

The chain carries TRBV4-2 and TRBJ1-2; perhaps TRBD1 as D (6 bases). Germline V gene sequence: CDR1 LGHNA, CDR2 YNFKEQ. This CDR3 spans 17 amino acids. Trimming stripped 0 bases from V and 4 bases from J, with 18 bases between. The CDR3 DNA reads as TGTGCCAGCAGCCAAGATCGGGGGCAGGGGAAACTCTATGGCTACACCTTC. Translation: CASSQDRGQGKLYGYTF.

This clonotype was found a few times. This chain connects TRBV7-2 to TRBJ1-1; unclear D gene. Trimming took 7 bases from V and 7 from J, leaving 19 bases between them. Germline values: CDR1 SGHTA, CDR2 FQGNSA. CDR3 length: 14 amino acids. The CDR3 protein is CASNHKRGGNEAFF. The CDR3 bases are TGTGCCAGCAATCACAAACGCGGCGGAAATGAAGCTTTCTTT.

The DNA for the CDR3 is TGCGCCAGCAGCCAAATACTAGCCGGGGATACGCAGTATTTT. Translating gives CASSQILAGDTQYF. This chain connects TRBV4-3 to TRBJ2-3, with D perhaps matching TRBD2 (6 bases). This CDR3 is 14 amino acids long. Between the trimmed V and J ends, which lost 2 bases and 6 bases, there was a span of 12 bases. Germline V lookup: CDR1 LGHNA, CDR2 YSLEER.

The chain is built from TRBV28 and TRBJ2-1, with 10 bases fitting TRBD1. CDR1 and CDR2 (germline): MDHEN, SYDVKM. V trimming: 5 bases; J trimming: 5 bases; junction bases outside the gene matches: 6. The CDR3 has 15 amino acids. In nucleotides, the CDR3 is TGTGCCAGCAGTGGTTTCGGACAGGGGGACAATGAGCAGTTCTTC. As protein: CASSGFGQGDNEQFF. Using reference TRBV28 and TRBJ2-1 for the parts outside the CDR3, the full variable domain is DVKVTQSSRYLVKRTGEKVFLECVQDMDHENMFWYRQDPGLGLRLIYFSYDVKMKEKGDIPEGYSVSREKKERFSLILESASTNQTSMYLCASSGFGQGDNEQFFGPGTRLTVL.

The V and J genes are TRBV7-2 and TRBJ2-3; possibly TRBD2 for D (6 bases). V was pared by 2 bases and J by 3 bases, with 15 bases between. CDR3 length: 16 residues. CDR1 is SGHTA and CDR2 is FQGNSA in the germline V gene. The CDR3: CASSLHLGGLTDTQYF. Written as DNA, the CDR3 is TGTGCCAGCAGCTTACACCTCGGGGGTTTGACAGATACGCAGTATTTT.